The rows below give T cell receptor beta chains drawn from one sample of a study of CD8+ T cells in alopecia areata. Some clones are missing from TCRdb's copy, which holds only in-frame ones; the method was immunoSEQ multiplex PCR. The sample gives 180,000 or so clones, around 71% of which show up once; over 10% is in the top ten. Here the sequenced sample was CD8+ T cells sorted from blood, taken at week 0. These receptors all stem from a human donor with alopecia areata. The CDR3 runs from the conserved cysteine through the conserved F or W. The order of the fields is CDR3 length, J gene, V gene, clone size, D gene, CDR3 DNA, CDR3 protein. The D gene is left open where the match is weak. Size is stated for part of the rows, as once, few or many counts, or as a class when the clone is expanded.

>15|TRBJ2-7|TRBV7-9|-|TRBD2
TGTGCCAGCAGCTTAGCGCCGGGGGGGATCTACGAGCAGTACTTC
CASSLAPGGIYEQYF
>15|TRBJ2-1|TRBV30|-|TRBD1
TGTGCCTGGAGTATTTCGGGACAGCTTGACAATGAGCAGTTCTTC
CAWSISGQLDNEQFF
>10|TRBJ1-4|TRBV29-1|few|-
TGCAGCGTCACTAATGAAAAACTGTTTTTT
CSVTNEKLFF
>13|TRBJ2-1|TRBV5-1|few|-
TGCGCCAGCAGCCTGATAGCCTACAATGAGCAGTTCTTC
CASSLIAYNEQFF
>13|TRBJ2-1|TRBV30|-|-
TGTGCCTGCCGTTTTTTGGCCTACAATGAGCAGTTCTTC
CACRFLAYNEQFF
>14|TRBJ1-1|TRBV25-1|once|TRBD1
TGTGCCAGCAGTGCTAGACAGGGGGTCCCAAAAGCTTTCTTT
CASSARQGVPKAFF
>12|TRBJ1-1|TRBV7-2|-|-
TGTGCCAGCAGCTTTTACAACACTGAAGCTTTCTTT
CASSFYNTEAFF
>14|TRBJ1-1|TRBV13|-|TRBD1
TGTGCCAGCAGCTTAGAGACAGGGCGGAGTGAAGCTTTCTTT
CASSLETGRSEAFF
>12|TRBJ2-7|TRBV7-8|-|TRBD1
TGTGCCAGCAGCCATACAGGGGTTGAGCAGTACTTC
CASSHTGVEQYF
>14|TRBJ1-1|TRBV10-3|few|-
TGTGCCATCAGTTTAGACAGTACGAACACTGAAGCTTTCTTT
CAISLDSTNTEAFF
>11|TRBJ1-2|TRBV7-9|-|TRBD1
TGTGCCAGCAGCTTCAGGGACAGCAGCTCTTTC
CASSFRDSSSF
>20|TRBJ2-2|TRBV5-1|few|-
TGCGCCAGCAGTGGAGGGCTGGTTGACAGCGCAATTACTAACACCGGGGAGCTGTTTTTT
CASSGGLVDSAITNTGELFF
>16|TRBJ2-3|TRBV2|-|-
TGTGCCAGCAGGACGGCAGGGAGCCCTAGCACAGATACGCAGTATTTT
CASRTAGSPSTDTQYF
>16|TRBJ2-2|TRBV4-1|few|TRBD2
TGCGCCAGCAGTCGACTAGCGGGGGCCTTCACCGGGGAGCTGTTTTTT
CASSRLAGAFTGELFF
>14|TRBJ1-1|TRBV29-1|-|-
TGCAGCGTTGAAAACGGGTGGGCTTGGACTGAAGCTTTCTTT
CSVENGWAWTEAFF
>15|TRBJ2-7|TRBV29-1|few|-
TGCAGCGTTGAAGGTCCCGGGACGGTTGCCTACGAGCAGTACTTC
CSVEGPGTVAYEQYF
>14|TRBJ2-4|TRBV7-2|few|-
TGTGCCAGCAGCCCCAGGGTTTCCAAAAACATTCAGTACTTC
CASSPRVSKNIQYF
>14|TRBJ1-4|TRBV5-1|-|-
TGCGCCAGCAGCCCCCGGGCGGCGGGTGAAAAACTGTTTTTT
CASSPRAAGEKLFF
>12|TRBJ1-1|TRBV27|-|-
TGTGCCAGCAAAAATCCGGGAGCAGGAGCTTTCTTT
CASKNPGAGAFF
>14|TRBJ1-1|TRBV4-1|-|-
TGCGCCAGCAGCCAAGAGACAAGGAACACTGAAGCTTTCTTT
CASSQETRNTEAFF
>12|TRBJ2-7|TRBV5-1|-|-
TGCGCCAGCAGCGGCACCTCCTACGAGCAGTACTTC
CASSGTSYEQYF
>14|TRBJ1-2|TRBV27|once|-
TGTGCCAGCAGTTTAACAGGGACTAACTATGGCTACACCTTC
CASSLTGTNYGYTF
>14|TRBJ2-3|TRBV30|-|-
TGTGCCTGGAGCTTAGGGGGAAGCACAGATACGCAGTATTTT
CAWSLGGSTDTQYF
>14|TRBJ1-1|TRBV2|-|TRBD1
TGTGCCAGCAGTGAGGTGGGACAGGGGATTGAAGCTTTCTTT
CASSEVGQGIEAFF
>15|TRBJ2-1|TRBV2|-|-
TGTGCCAGCACCTCCCCCCGCCATTACTACAATGAGCAGTTCTTC
CASTSPRHYYNEQFF
>10|TRBJ1-2|TRBV2|-|-
TGTGCCAGCAGCGATAATGGCTACACCTTC
CASSDNGYTF
>15|TRBJ2-3|TRBV6-5|-|TRBD1
TGTGCCAGCAGTTACGAGGGGGCCGGCACAGATACGCAGTATTTT
CASSYEGAGTDTQYF
>14|TRBJ2-7|TRBV14|-|TRBD1
TGTGCCAGCAGCTCGCGGGACAGGAACTACGAGCAGTACTTC
CASSSRDRNYEQYF
>15|TRBJ1-2|TRBV27|-|TRBD1
TGTGCCAGCAGTCCCCCGGGACAGGGCCGCGATGGCTACACCTTC
CASSPPGQGRDGYTF
>14|TRBJ1-1|TRBV27|-|TRBD1
TGTGCCAGCAGCCTGACAGGGGGGAACACTGAAGCTTTCTTT
CASSLTGGNTEAFF
>12|TRBJ2-1|TRBV6-5|-|-
TGTGCCAGCAGGGTACAGGGAAATGAGCAGTTCTTC
CASRVQGNEQFF
>11|TRBJ2-7|TRBV7-2|-|TRBD2
TGTGCCACCCAGCGGGAGATGGAGCAGTACTTC
CATQREMEQYF
>11|TRBJ1-2|TRBV4-1|-|-
TGCGCCAGCAGCCCCGGGGTGGGCTACACCTTC
CASSPGVGYTF
>17|TRBJ1-6|TRBV6-1|-|-
TGTGCCAGCAGTGAAGCGGTCAGCTATGCCTATAATTCACCCCTCCACTTT
CASSEAVSYAYNSPLHF
>15|TRBJ1-5|TRBV27|few|TRBD1
TGTGCCAGCAGCCGCGGGACAGGGGTTAATCAGCCCCAGCATTTT
CASSRGTGVNQPQHF
>15|TRBJ1-5|TRBV7-8|-|TRBD1
TGTGCCAGCAGCCAGCCTGGGACAGGGAATCAGCCCCAGCATTTT
CASSQPGTGNQPQHF
>15|TRBJ2-6|TRBV2|-|-
TGTGCCAGCAGTGCGGGTTTCTCTGGGGCCAACGTCCTGACTTTC
CASSAGFSGANVLTF
>12|TRBJ1-2|TRBV7-9|-|TRBD1
TGTGCCAGCAGGGAAAAGGACAGGGCCTACACCTTC
CASREKDRAYTF
>14|TRBJ2-6|TRBV5-1|-|-
TGCGCCAGCAGTTTAGGCTCTGGGGCCAACGTCCTGACTTTC
CASSLGSGANVLTF
>14|TRBJ2-1|TRBV5-1|-|-
TGCGCCAGCAGCCCGCTCGGGGGCTACAATGAGCAGTTCTTC
CASSPLGGYNEQFF
>15|TRBJ1-2|TRBV27|-|-
TGTGCCAGCAGTCGGGGTCCTATTACTAACTATGGCTACACCTTC
CASSRGPITNYGYTF
>16|TRBJ2-7|TRBV11-3|few|-
TGTGCCAGCAGCCTCCTGGTGGGGGGCGGCTCCTACGAGCAGTACTTC
CASSLLVGGGSYEQYF
>10|TRBJ1-1|TRBV2|few|-
TGTGCCAGCATTGGCGCTGAAGCTTTCTTT
CASIGAEAFF
>16|TRBJ2-1|TRBV30|-|TRBD2
TGTGCCTGGAGTGACCACGGGGGGATCAGGCAAAATGAGCAGTTCTTC
CAWSDHGGIRQNEQFF
>15|TRBJ2-5|TRBV4-1|few|-
TGCGCCAGCAGCCAAGACCTGGGTCCGGGAGAGACCCAGTACTTC
CASSQDLGPGETQYF
>15|TRBJ1-1|TRBV5-6|-|-
TGTGCCAGCAGCGACCCCGGGACGTTGAACACTGAAGCTTTCTTT
CASSDPGTLNTEAFF
>14|TRBJ2-7|TRBV7-9|-|TRBD1
TGTGCCAGCAATATAGGATCAGGGGGCTACGAGCAGTACTTC
CASNIGSGGYEQYF
>10|TRBJ2-5|TRBV20-1|-|-
TGCAGTGCTAGGGCCAGGGGGACTCACTTC
CSARARGTHF
>13|TRBJ1-2|TRBV28|-|-
TGTGCCAGCAGGAGGATTCTCCTCTATGGCTACACCTTC
CASRRILLYGYTF
>13|TRBJ2-1|TRBV30|-|-
TGTGCCTGGAGGTTAGGGGGTCCTCCAGGGCAGTTCTTC
CAWRLGGPPGQFF
>11|TRBJ1-1|TRBV25-1|-|-
TGTGCCAGCAGGATGGGGACTGAAGCTTTCTTT
CASRMGTEAFF
>15|TRBJ1-2|TRBV12-5|-|-
TGTGCTAGTGGTTTGAGGTGGAGGCGGGCCTATGGCTACACCTTC
CASGLRWRRAYGYTF
>12|TRBJ1-1|TRBV27|-|-
TGTGCCAGTAAGAGGGGCGGCACTGAAGCTTTCTTT
CASKRGGTEAFF